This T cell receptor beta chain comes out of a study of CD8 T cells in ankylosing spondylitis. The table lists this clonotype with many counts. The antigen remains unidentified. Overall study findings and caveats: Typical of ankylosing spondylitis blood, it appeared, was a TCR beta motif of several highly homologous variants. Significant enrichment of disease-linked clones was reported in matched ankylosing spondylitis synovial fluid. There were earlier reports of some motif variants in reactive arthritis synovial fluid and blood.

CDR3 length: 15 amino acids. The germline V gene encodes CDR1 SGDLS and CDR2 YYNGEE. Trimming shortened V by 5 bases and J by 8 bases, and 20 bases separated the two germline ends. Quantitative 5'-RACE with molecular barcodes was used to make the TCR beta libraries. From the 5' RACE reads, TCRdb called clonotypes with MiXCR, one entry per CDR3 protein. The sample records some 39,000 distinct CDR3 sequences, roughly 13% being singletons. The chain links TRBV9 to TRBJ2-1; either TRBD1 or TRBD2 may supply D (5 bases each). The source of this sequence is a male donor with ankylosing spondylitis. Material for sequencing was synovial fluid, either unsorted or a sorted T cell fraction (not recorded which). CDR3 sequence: CASSLNPGPFDEQFF. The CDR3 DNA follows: TGTGCCAGCAGTCTAAATCCGGGACCCTTCGATGAGCAGTTCTTC.